The rows below give T cell receptor beta chains drawn from one sample of a study of blood T cell repertoires in COVID-19. Generated by immunoSEQ multiplex PCR, the TCRdb table keeps only in-frame clones and is missing some. The table records fewer than 120,000 clones, 70% to 90% of them present only once. The sequenced material came from peripheral blood. Receptors originate from a human donor in a cohort sampled during active COVID-19. The CDR3 runs from the conserved cysteine through the conserved F or W. The D gene is left open where the match is weak. Where a row states a size, it is once, few, many or the class of an expanded clone; other rows omit it.

clone_size j_call v_call d_call cdr3_aa cdr3_nt
NA TRBJ2-3 TRBV30 TRBD2 CAWRLAGGRPDTQYF TGTGCCTGGAGGTTAGCGGGGGGGCGACCAGATACGCAGTATTTT
NA TRBJ1-4 TRBV9 NA CASSVDGQRANEKLFF TGTGCCAGCAGCGTAGATGGGCAGAGGGCTAATGAAAAACTGTTTTTT
few TRBJ1-1 TRBV6-2/TRBV6-3 NA CASSQGQGLNTEAFF TGTGCCAGCAGTCAGGGGCAGGGACTGAACACTGAAGCTTTCTTT
NA TRBJ2-7 TRBV11-2 NA CASSLAARSNEQYF TGTGCCAGCAGCTTAGCTGCTAGATCCAACGAGCAGTACTTC
NA TRBJ1-6 TRBV6-5 NA CASSPNPNSPLHF TGTGCCAGCAGTCCTAACCCTAATTCACCCCTCCACTTT
NA TRBJ1-5 TRBV7-2 NA CASSLGQNNQPQHF TGTGCCAGCAGCTTAGGACAGAACAATCAGCCCCAGCATTTT
once TRBJ1-3 TRBV6-1 NA CASSERPGGGTIYF TGTGCCAGCAGTGAAAGGCCCGGCGGGGGCACCATATATTTT
NA TRBJ2-1 TRBV7-2 TRBD2 CASSLALTSGLNEQFF TGTGCCAGCAGCTTAGCGCTGACTAGCGGCCTGAATGAGCAGTTCTTC
many TRBJ1-2 TRBV6-1 NA CASSELTGSNYGYTF TGTGCCAGCAGTGAACTCACAGGTTCTAACTATGGCTACACCTTC
NA TRBJ2-7 TRBV5-1 TRBD1 CASSRTPGTDIYEQYF TGCGCCAGCAGCAGGACGCCGGGGACAGACATCTACGAGCAGTACTTC
NA TRBJ2-1 TRBV6-5 NA CAVGGYNEQFF TGTGCCGTGGGCGGGTACAATGAGCAGTTCTTC